This TCR beta chain is drawn from a study of blood T cell repertoires in COVID-19. Looking at the study overall: Some COVID-19 samples were acute and others convalescent; all came from the United States, Italy and Spain.

The length of the CDR3 is 15 residues. V lost 5 bases and J lost 2, with 12 bases in between. The germline V gene has CDR1 SNHLY and CDR2 FYNNEI. How the authors handled the data: Reference gene primer amplification yielded estimated nucleated cell counts. Sequencing used immunoSEQ multiplex PCR; TCRdb keeps in-frame clones, though not all of them. V and J calls and clone size come straight from that table; D and trimming were deduced from the DNA. The top ten clones hold 0.7% to 0.9% of a sample with about 120,000 clones, around 88% of them seen once. The chain uses TRBV2 and TRBJ2-2; D is uncertain. This TCR was sampled from a woman between 45 and 60 years old with active or convalescent COVID-19. The sequencing input was peripheral blood. The CDR3, as DNA: TGTGCCAGCAGTAGAACTACTTCAAACACCGGGGAGCTGTTTTTT. This codes for CASSRTTSNTGELFF.